This T cell receptor (beta chain) is from a study of blood T cell repertoires in COVID-19 (dated by TCRdb to about 2020). The study in broad terms: The collaborator samples originated in the United States, Italy and Spain and spanned the acute and convalescent phases of COVID-19. The material from the prospective study consisted of cDNA or gDNA derived from T cells, B-cell-depleted T cells, or PBMCs. Deeply sampled blood TCRbeta repertoires from subjects exposed to, actively infected with, or recovered from COVID-19 were included in the dataset. A freely available public database, intended as a resource for researchers studying the immune response to SARS-CoV-2, is where the repertoires were released. The samples were drawn from two sources: the first 160 participants of the ongoing ImmuneRACE study, and 1,000 to 1,500 subjects contributed by 6 global collaborators. A de-identified subject ID, COVID-19 status, age in years and sex were almost always included in the sample metadata. HLA class I and class II types, where available, came from metadata supplied by the sample provider rather than from assay-based typing.

Trimmed from V: 5 bases; trimmed from J: 3 bases; junction bases lacking a gene match: 3. CDR1 is given as WNHNN and CDR2 as SYGVQD, both from the germline V gene (reference sequence). Including the terminal cysteine and phenylalanine, the CDR3 comprises 14 residues. Just the 42-base CDR3 DNA is kept, in frame starting at base 1. The immunoSEQ Assay, a bias-controlled multiplex PCR, was used to amplify TCRbeta CDR3 regions from genomic DNA. As for how the authors treated the data: The number of nucleated cells in each sample was estimated from the amplification of reference gene primers within the assay. To quantify the absolute abundance of each unique TCRbeta CDR3 rearrangement, sequence reads were collapsed and filtered. For each sample, productive Simpson clonality was calculated as the square root of Simpson's diversity index over productive rearrangements. Sourced from immuneACCESS, this table was stored by TCRdb with only in-frame sequences that have V and J called. A share of the clones is absent; for the studies checked, an unresolved V gene accounts for under half, and the remainder has no known explanation. V, J and clone size were drawn from that table, and D and trimming were deduced from the DNA. Present in this sample are 200,000 to 250,000 clones, approximately 78% of which were seen just once. The top ten hold 10% to 15% of the sample.

The collaborating institutions used their own protocols to collect whole blood in K2EDTA tubes. For TCRbeta analysis, collaborators shipped samples in one of three forms: frozen whole blood, isolated PBMCs, or DNA extracted from either of those sample types. General study outcomes and caveats: How much clinical and demographic metadata was included differed by source and by participant, and the metadata was provided uncurated.

Points on this clone: Its cognate antigen has yet to be identified. No much larger clonotype is one base removed from it; base qualities were not supplied.

This chain joins TRBV10-1 to TRBJ2-3; the junction holds 9 bases that match TRBD2. The origin of this receptor is a woman aged 35 to 49 with acute or convalescent COVID-19. The sample consisted of peripheral blood. The bases are TGCGCCAGCAGTCAAGCGGGGGGAACAGATACGCAGTATTTT. It is translated as CASSQAGGTDTQYF.